This TCR beta chain was sequenced in a study of siplizumab effects on memory and regulatory T cells. With regard to this clone: Its antigen is as yet unknown.

Sequencing used immunoSEQ multiplex PCR; TCRdb keeps in-frame clones, though not all of them. Among more than 60,000 clones, around 96% were seen once, and the ten largest hold around 0.093%. The germline CDR1 and CDR2 sequences are SGHVS and FNYEAQ. V dropped 5 bases and J dropped 1 base, with 11 bases sitting between them. The CDR3 length is 14 residues. The study, taken as a whole, reports: Naive T cells seemed more diverse than memory cells; they also seemed major alloresponse contributors. The authors could not assign a naive or memory phenotype to roughly 75-97% of proliferating CD4+ or CD8+ clones. Siplizumab brought about a significant reduction in alloreactive sequences traceable to unstimulated CD4+ memory cells.

The sequence was obtained from a human donor in good health. The chain recombines TRBV7-6 with TRBJ1-1, with D unresolved. Source material: naive CD8+ T cells sorted from blood. The CDR3 reads CASSRSATNTEAFF. The CDR3 bases are TGTGCCAGCAGCCGATCAGCAACGAACACTGAAGCTTTCTTT.